This T cell receptor beta chain was obtained from a study of blood T cell repertoires in COVID-19. Turning to the study itself: The samples span acute and convalescent COVID-19 from the United States, Italy and Spain. PBMCs, B-cell-depleted T cells, or T cells provided the cDNA or gDNA that made up the material.

Trimming shortened V by 3 bases and J by 6 bases, and 8 bases separated the two germline ends. The CDR3 extends over 12 amino acids. CDR1 and CDR2 (germline): SGHAT, FQNNGV. In the study's own analysis: Estimated nucleated cell counts came from reference gene primer amplification. Here immunoSEQ multiplex PCR was the method, and the copy in TCRdb shows in-frame clones only, minus some. V and J calls plus clone size are reproduced from that table; the DNA served to infer D and trimming. The data hold some 19,000 clones, with 80% observed a single time. The source of this sequence is a man older than 75 with acute or convalescent COVID-19. The rearrangement joins TRBV11-2 to TRBJ1-2; D remains ambiguous. The material sequenced was peripheral blood. CDR3 amino acids: CASSFGANGYTF. The CDR3 DNA follows: TGTGCCAGCAGCTTCGGAGCTAATGGCTACACCTTC.